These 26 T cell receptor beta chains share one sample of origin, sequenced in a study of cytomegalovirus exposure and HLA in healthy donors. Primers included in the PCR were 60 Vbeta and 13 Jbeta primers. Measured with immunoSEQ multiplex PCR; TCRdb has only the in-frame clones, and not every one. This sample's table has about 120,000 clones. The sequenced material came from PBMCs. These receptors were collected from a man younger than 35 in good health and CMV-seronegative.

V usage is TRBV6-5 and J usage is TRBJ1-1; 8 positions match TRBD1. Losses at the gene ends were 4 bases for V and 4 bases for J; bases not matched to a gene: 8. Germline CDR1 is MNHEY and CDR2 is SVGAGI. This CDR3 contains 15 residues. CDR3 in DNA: TGTGCCAGCAGTTTTCGGACAGGGAGGACCACTGAAGCTTTCTTT. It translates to CASSFRTGRTTEAFF.

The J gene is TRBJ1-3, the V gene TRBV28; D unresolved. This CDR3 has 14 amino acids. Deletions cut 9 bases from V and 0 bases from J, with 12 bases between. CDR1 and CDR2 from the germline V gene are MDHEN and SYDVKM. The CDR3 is CASCLAGSGNTIYF. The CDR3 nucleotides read TGTGCCAGTTGCTTGGCTGGCTCTGGAAACACCATATATTTT.

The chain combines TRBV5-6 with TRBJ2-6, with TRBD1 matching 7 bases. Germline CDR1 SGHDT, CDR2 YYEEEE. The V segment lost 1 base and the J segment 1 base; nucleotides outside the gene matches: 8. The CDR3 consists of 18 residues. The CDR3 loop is CASSLYGTESSGANVLTF. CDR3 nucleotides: TGTGCCAGCAGCTTGTACGGGACAGAGTCTTCTGGGGCCAACGTCCTGACTTTC. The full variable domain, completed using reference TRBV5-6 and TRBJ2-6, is DAGVTQSPTHLIKTRGQQVTLRCSPKSGHDTVSWYQQALGQGPQFIFQYYEEEERQRGNFPDRFSGHQFPNYSSELNVNALLLGDSALYLCASSLYGTESSGANVLTFGAGSRLTVL.

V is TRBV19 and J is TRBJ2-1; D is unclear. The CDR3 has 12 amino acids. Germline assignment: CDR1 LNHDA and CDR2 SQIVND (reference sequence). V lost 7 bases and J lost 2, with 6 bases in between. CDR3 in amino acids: CASNGAYNEQFF. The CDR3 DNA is TGTGCCAGTAACGGAGCCTACAATGAGCAGTTCTTC.

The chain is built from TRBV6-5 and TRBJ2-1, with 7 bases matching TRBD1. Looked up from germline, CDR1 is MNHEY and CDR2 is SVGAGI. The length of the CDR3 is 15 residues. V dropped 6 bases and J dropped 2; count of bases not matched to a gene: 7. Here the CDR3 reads CASRPDRAPYNEQFF. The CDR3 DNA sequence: TGTGCCAGCAGGCCAGACAGGGCCCCCTACAATGAGCAGTTCTTC.

CDR3 loop: CASGPVNEKLFF. The CDR3 nucleotides are TGTGCCAGCGGGCCAGTAAATGAAAAACTGTTTTTT. The chain has TRBV28 and TRBJ1-4; the D is unclear. Germline V lookup: CDR1 MDHEN, CDR2 SYDVKM. The CDR3 consists of 12 residues. The V end lost 8 bases, the J end lost 5 bases, and 9 bases lay between the germline ends.

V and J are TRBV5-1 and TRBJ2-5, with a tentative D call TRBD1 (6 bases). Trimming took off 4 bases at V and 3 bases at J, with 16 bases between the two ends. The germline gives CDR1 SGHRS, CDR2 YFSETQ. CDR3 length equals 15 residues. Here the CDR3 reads CASSKIQGLKETQYF. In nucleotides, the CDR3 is TGCGCCAGCAGCAAGATACAGGGTTTGAAAGAGACCCAGTACTTC. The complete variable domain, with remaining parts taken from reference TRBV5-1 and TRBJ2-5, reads KAGVTQTPRYLIKTRGQQVTLSCSPISGHRSVSWYQQTPGQGLQFLFEYFSETQRNKGNFPGRFSGRQFSNSRSEMNVSTLELGDSALYLCASSKIQGLKETQYFGPGTRLLVL.

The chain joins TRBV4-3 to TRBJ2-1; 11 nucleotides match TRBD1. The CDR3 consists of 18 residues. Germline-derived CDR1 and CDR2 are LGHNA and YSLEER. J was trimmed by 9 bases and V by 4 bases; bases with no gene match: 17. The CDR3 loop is CASSRLIGGQGAQGEQFF. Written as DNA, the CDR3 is TGCGCCAGCAGCCGTCTCATTGGAGGACAGGGGGCGCAGGGTGAGCAGTTCTTC.

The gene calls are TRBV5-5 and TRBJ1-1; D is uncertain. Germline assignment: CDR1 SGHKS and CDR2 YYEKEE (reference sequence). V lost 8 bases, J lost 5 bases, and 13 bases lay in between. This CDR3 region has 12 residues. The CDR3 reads CASSGWETEAFF. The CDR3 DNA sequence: TGTGCCAGTTCGGGGTGGGAAACTGAAGCTTTCTTT.

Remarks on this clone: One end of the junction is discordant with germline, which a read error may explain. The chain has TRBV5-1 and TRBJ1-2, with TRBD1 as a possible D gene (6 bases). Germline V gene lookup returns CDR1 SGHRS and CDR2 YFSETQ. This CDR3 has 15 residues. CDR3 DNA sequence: TGCGCCAGCAGCCCTTGGGGGGGCGAGAACTCTGGCTACACCTTC. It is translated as CASSPWGGENSGYTF. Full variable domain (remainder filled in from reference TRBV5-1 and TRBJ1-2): KAGVTQTPRYLIKTRGQQVTLSCSPISGHRSVSWYQQTPGQGLQFLFEYFSETQRNKGNFPGRFSGRQFSNSRSEMNVSTLELGDSALYLCASSPWGGENSGYTFGSGTRLTVV.

This chain's CDR3 is CASSPPGEETQYF. In nucleotides, the CDR3 is TGTGCCAGCAGCCCCCCAGGGGAAGAGACCCAGTACTTC. This chain connects TRBV9 to TRBJ2-5; D might be TRBD1 (6 bases). Germline CDR1 and CDR2: SGDLS and YYNGEE. Trimming stripped 4 bases from V and 3 bases from J, with 10 bases between. The CDR3 spans 13 residues.

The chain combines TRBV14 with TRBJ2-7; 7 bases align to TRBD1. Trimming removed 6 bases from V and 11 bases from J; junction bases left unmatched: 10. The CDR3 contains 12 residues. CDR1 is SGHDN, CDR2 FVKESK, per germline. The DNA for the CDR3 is TGTGCCAGCAGGGACGAACAGGGGAAGGAGTACTTC. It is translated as CASRDEQGKEYF.

The CDR3 region is CASSVGQGGPGCTF. CDR3 coding DNA: TGTGCCAGTAGTGTCGGACAGGGGGGCCCGGGATGCACCTTC. The chain links TRBV19 to TRBJ1-2, with 10 bases that match TRBD1. With 5 bases clipped from V and 13 bases from J, the junction kept 13 bases outside the gene matches. There are 14 residues in the CDR3. The germline gives CDR1 LNHDA, CDR2 SQIVND (reference sequence).

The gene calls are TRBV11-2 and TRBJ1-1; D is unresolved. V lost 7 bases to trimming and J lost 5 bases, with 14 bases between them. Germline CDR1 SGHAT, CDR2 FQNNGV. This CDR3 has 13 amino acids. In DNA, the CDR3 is TGTGCCAGCACCGTCGGGGTTTCTACTGAAGCTTTCTTT. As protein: CASTVGVSTEAFF.

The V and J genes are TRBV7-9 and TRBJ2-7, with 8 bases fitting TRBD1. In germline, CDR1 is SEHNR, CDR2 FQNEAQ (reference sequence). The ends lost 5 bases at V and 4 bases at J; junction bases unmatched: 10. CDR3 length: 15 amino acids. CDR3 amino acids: CASSLDKDRVYEQYF. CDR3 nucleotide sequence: TGTGCCAGCAGCCTAGACAAGGACAGGGTATACGAGCAGTACTTC.

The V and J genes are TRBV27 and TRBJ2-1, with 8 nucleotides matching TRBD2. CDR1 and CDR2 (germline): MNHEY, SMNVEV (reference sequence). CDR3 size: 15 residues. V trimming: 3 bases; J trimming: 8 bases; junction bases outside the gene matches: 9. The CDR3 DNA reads TGTGCCAGCAGTTTTTTAGCGGGGTCGGTTCATGAGCAGTTCTTC. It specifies CASSFLAGSVHEQFF.

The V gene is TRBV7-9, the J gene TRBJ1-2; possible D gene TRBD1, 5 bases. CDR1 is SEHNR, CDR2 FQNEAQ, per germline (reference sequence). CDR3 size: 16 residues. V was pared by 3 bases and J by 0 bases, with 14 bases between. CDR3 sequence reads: CASSLGGERANYGYTF. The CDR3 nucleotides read TGTGCCAGCAGCTTGGGGGGAGAAAGAGCTAACTATGGCTACACCTTC.

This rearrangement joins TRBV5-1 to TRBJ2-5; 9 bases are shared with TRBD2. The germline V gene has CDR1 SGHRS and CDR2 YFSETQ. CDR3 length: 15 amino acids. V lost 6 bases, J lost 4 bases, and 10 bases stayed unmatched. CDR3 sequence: CASTGTSSMLETQYF. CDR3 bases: TGCGCCAGCACAGGGACTAGCTCGATGTTAGAGACCCAGTACTTC.

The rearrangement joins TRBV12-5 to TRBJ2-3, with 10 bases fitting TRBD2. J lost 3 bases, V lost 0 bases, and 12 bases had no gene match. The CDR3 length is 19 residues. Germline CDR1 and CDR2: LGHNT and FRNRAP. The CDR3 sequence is CASGLVMAVAGGVTDTQYF. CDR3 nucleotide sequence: TGTGCTAGTGGTTTGGTAATGGCAGTAGCGGGGGGAGTAACAGATACGCAGTATTTT.

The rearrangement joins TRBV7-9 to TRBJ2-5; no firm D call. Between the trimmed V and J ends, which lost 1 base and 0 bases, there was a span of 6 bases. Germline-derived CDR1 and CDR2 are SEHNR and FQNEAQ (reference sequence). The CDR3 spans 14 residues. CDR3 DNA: TGTGCCAGCAGCTTAGAGAGTTACCAAGAGACCCAGTACTTC. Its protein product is CASSLESYQETQYF.

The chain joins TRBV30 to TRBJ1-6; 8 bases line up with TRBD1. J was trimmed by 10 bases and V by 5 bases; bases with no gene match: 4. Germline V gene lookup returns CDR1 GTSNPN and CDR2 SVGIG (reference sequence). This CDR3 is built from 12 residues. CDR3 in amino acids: CAWGQGKSPLHF. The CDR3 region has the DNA TGTGCCTGGGGACAGGGAAAATCACCCCTCCACTTT.

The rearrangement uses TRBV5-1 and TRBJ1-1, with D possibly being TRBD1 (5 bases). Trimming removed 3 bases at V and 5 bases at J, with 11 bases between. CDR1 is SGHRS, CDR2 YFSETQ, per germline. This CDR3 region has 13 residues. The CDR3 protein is CASSSPGGTEAFF. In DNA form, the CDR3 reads TGCGCCAGCAGCTCCCCGGGGGGAACTGAAGCTTTCTTT.

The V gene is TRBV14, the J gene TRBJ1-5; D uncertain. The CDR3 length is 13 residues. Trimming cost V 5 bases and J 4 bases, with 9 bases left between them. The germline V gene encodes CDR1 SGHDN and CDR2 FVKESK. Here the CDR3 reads CASSSTGNQPQHF. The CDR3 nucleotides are TGTGCCAGCAGCTCCACGGGGAATCAGCCCCAGCATTTT.

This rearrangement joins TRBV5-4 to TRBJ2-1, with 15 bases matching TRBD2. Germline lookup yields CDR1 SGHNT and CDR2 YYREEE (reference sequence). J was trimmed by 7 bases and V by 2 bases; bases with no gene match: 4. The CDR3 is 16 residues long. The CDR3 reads CASSLPGTSGRNEQFF. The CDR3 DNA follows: TGTGCCAGCAGCTTACCCGGGACTAGCGGGAGGAATGAGCAGTTCTTC.

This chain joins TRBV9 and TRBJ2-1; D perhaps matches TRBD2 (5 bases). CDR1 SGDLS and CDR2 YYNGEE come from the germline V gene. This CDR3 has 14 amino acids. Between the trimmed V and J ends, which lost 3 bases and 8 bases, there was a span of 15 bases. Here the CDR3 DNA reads TGTGCCAGCAGCGCAGGAACTGCTAGCTATGAGCAGTTCTTC. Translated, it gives CASSAGTASYEQFF.

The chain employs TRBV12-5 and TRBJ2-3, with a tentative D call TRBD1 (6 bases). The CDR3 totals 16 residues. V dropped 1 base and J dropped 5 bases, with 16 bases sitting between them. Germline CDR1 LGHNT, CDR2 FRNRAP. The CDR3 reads CASGLATGQGVDTQYF. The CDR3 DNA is TGTGCTAGTGGTTTGGCTACAGGGCAAGGGGTAGATACGCAGTATTTT.